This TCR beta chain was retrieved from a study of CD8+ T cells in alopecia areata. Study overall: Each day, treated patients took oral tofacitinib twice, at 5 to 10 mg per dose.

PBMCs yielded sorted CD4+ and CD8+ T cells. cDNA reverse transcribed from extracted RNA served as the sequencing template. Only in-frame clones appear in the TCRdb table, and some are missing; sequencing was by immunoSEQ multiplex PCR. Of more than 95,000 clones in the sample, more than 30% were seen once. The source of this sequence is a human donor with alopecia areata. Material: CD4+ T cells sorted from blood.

CDR3 sequence: CASSQGLSGTGAYEQYF. In DNA, the CDR3 is TGCGCCAGCAGCCAAGGACTCTCCGGGACAGGGGCCTACGAGCAGTACTTC. This chain connects TRBV4-3 to TRBJ2-5; 10 bases match TRBD1. The J call could be wrong; TRBJ2-7 is a better fit for the DNA end. Germline V gene sequence: CDR1 LGHNA, CDR2 YSLEER. CDR3 size: 17 residues.